This T cell receptor beta chain was obtained from a study of CD8+ T cells in alopecia areata (dated by TCRdb to between 2017 and 2018). Study-level background: Treated patients were enrolled in an open-label pilot trial of oral tofacitinib at 5 to 10 mg twice daily for moderate-to-severe alopecia areata. Patients received tofacitinib for 6 to 18 months and were then followed off drug for 6 months to check for delayed response and recurrence. The SALT score, which quantifies the percentage of affected scalp surface area, was used to measure disease severity in treated patients. High-throughput TCRbeta sequencing was used to examine T cell clonal expansion in alopecia areata in both the C3H/HeJ mouse model and human patients. Scalp tissue and sorted CD4+ and CD8+ peripheral blood T cells from patchy and totalis/universalis alopecia areata patients and from healthy controls were covered by human TCRbeta sequencing. Biopsies were taken from tofacitinib-treated patients at baseline and at 4 and 24 weeks of treatment, and a later scalp biopsy was taken in several of the tofacitinib-treated patients. Scalp clonality was compared among normal scalp (n=4), patchy alopecia areata scalp (n=8), and alopecia totalis/universalis scalp (n=8). RNA was obtained with the PAXgene miRNA kit for fixed scalp, the miRNeasy kit for PBMCs, and the RNeasy kit for mouse skin. TCRbeta CDR3 regions were amplified by immunoSEQ multiplex PCR with 35 Vbeta forward and 13 Jbeta reverse primers.

On the study overall, not on this receptor specifically: Compared with normal scalp, lesional scalp, particularly in alopecia totalis/universalis, had higher clonality and more expanded CD8+ clones, which suggests antigenic drive. Scalp TCR repertoire analysis is complicated because resident alphabeta T cells in normal human skin are also sequenced, whereas mouse skin is dominated by gammadelta T cells. Compared with mice, TCR sequences shared between patients were less clear, possibly partly because of HLA diversity across the patient population. Because the treated cohort was small and had just a single nonresponder, larger studies are needed to establish links between baseline CD8+ expansion and response. Many expanded lesional clones were found to persist in scalp and blood during tofacitinib treatment, and relapse after treatment cessation may be partly explained by this persistence. Tofacitinib significantly decreased scalp clonality and the number of expanded CD8+ clones among the top 100 scalp clones.

In the paper's terms, the time point label means: less than 25 weeks on oral tofacitinib. The intended sense of this specimen's treatment or condition label: oral pan-JAK inhibitor, 5-10 mg twice daily. From alopecia areata patients, peripheral blood was collected along with lesional scalp punch biopsies. After PBMCs were isolated by density centrifugation and stained for CD3, CD4 and CD8, a FACSAria was used to sort CD4+ and CD8+ T cells. Relative to germline, V is missing 0 bases and J is missing 7 bases, with 3 bases of the junction outside any gene match. The CDR3 starts with the cysteine, ends with the phenylalanine, and has 15 residues. Only CDR3 DNA remains: 45 bases, in frame from the first base. CDR1 MGHRA and CDR2 YSYEKL are derived from the germline V gene. To prepare the library, the immunoSEQ multiplex PCR assay was applied. RNA was extracted from all samples and reverse transcribed into cDNA, which served as template for TCR sequencing. First-strand cDNA was synthesized using SuperScript III with a 2:1 mix of oligo-dT and random hexamers. Amplification bias was assessed with a synthetic immune receptor repertoire, and residual bias was removed computationally. For the original study's pipeline: Raw reads were preprocessed to remove errors, and CDR3 was defined according to IMGT conventions as the region from the conserved cysteine to phenylalanine. Clonality was calculated as 1 minus Shannon entropy normalized by log2 of the number of productive unique TCRs. Whether scalp clones were CD4 or CD8 was inferred by matching scalp TCRbeta sequences against CD4 and CD8 repertoires sorted from blood. TCRdb holds this immuneACCESS table with in-frame rearrangements only. Some clones are missing; in checked studies, unresolved V genes explain under half, and the rest has no known cause. Clone size and V and J calls were adopted from that table, with D and trimming inferred from the DNA. The sample table contains about 200,000 clones; only one count was recorded for roughly 50% of them. Of the sample, more than 5.5% falls within the top ten clones.

As concerns this clone: Its antigen target is currently unknown. Qualities for individual bases were not recorded, and no much larger clone is one base off.

This sequence uses TRBV4-1 and TRBJ1-5; the junction holds 10 bases that match TRBD1. Source: CD4+ T cells sorted from blood, taken at week 24, from a patient treated with tofacitinib. The sequence was obtained from a human donor with alopecia areata. The sequenced DNA: TGCGCCAGCAGCCAAGAGGGGACAGGGGTACAGCCCCAGCATTTT. Its amino acids are CASSQEGTGVQPQHF.